Listed here are 26 T cell receptor beta chains from one sample, sequenced in a study of CD8 T cells in ankylosing spondylitis. No antigen is known for these receptors. TCRdb analysed the 5' RACE reads with MiXCR anew, one entry per CDR3 protein. Among some 840,000 distinct CDR3 sequences listed, approximately 10% were seen once. Study-wide findings and caveats: Among TCR beta sequences, a motif of under ten highly homologous variants appeared characteristic of ankylosing spondylitis blood.

Sequencing used blood, either unsorted or a sorted T cell fraction (not recorded which). All receptors come from a male donor with ankylosing spondylitis.

The rearrangement links TRBV20-1 to TRBJ1-1; D possibly corresponds to TRBD1 (5 bases). This CDR3 has 12 residues. CDR1 and CDR2 (germline): DFQATT, SNEGSKA (reference sequence). V shed 6 bases and J shed 5 bases, with 13 bases lying between them. CDR3 DNA: TGCAGTGCCAAGCAGGGTCGTACTGAAGCTTTCTTT. The encoded protein is CSAKQGRTEAFF.

This clonotype showed up just a few times. This sequence joins TRBV28 and TRBJ2-7, with TRBD2 as a possible D gene (6 bases). The CDR3 sequence is 15 residues long. Trimming removed 1 base from V and 5 bases from J, with 15 bases in between. Germline V lookup: CDR1 MDHEN, CDR2 SYDVKM. The CDR3 sequence: CASSLSAPGVHEQYF. The CDR3 nucleotides read TGTGCCAGCAGTTTATCGGCTCCGGGGGTCCACGAGCAGTACTTC.

This chain links TRBV28 with TRBJ2-5; TRBD2 agrees at 12 bases. The CDR3 has 16 residues. Germline values: CDR1 MDHEN, CDR2 SYDVKM. V shed 3 bases and J 5 bases; nucleotides not matched to a gene: 7. The CDR3 is CASSFTTSGGQETQYF. The CDR3, as DNA: TGTGCCAGCAGTTTCACGACTAGCGGGGGTCAGGAGACCCAGTACTTC.

This clonotype was seen only a few times. This rearrangement joins TRBV5-4 to TRBJ2-3; D is unresolved. The V and J ends lost 4 bases and 6 bases respectively, with 18 bases between them. The germline V gene encodes CDR1 SGHNT and CDR2 YYREEE (reference sequence). The length of the CDR3 is 15 residues. The CDR3 coding sequence is TGTGCCAGCAGCCCCTCGGCGCTTCCCGGGGATACGCAGTATTTT. Residues: CASSPSALPGDTQYF.

J is TRBJ1-5 and V is TRBV6-1; tentative D call: TRBD1 (5 bases). The CDR3 extends over 17 amino acids. CDR1 is MNHNS and CDR2 is SASEGT in the germline V gene. The V end was cut by 7 bases, the J end by 4 bases, with 23 bases between. In nucleotides, the CDR3 is TGTGCCAGCATATTGCCAGGAGGGAGGGGTGTGAATCAGCCCCAGCATTTT. Translated, it gives CASILPGGRGVNQPQHF.

CDR3 DNA sequence: TGTGCCAGCAGCCGAAGACCGGGACTAGCGGGCTCAGATACGCAGTATTTT. This codes for CASSRRPGLAGSDTQYF. The chain recombines TRBV3-1 with TRBJ2-3; 12 positions agree with TRBD2. Germline assignment: CDR1 LGHDT and CDR2 YNNKEL (reference sequence). This CDR3 has 17 amino acids. V trimming: 4 bases; J trimming: 4 bases; junction bases outside the gene matches: 9.

This clonotype was counted a few times. The rearrangement uses TRBV12-3 or TRBV12-4 and TRBJ1-5, with a tentative D call TRBD1 (6 bases). Deletions cut 4 bases from V and 5 bases from J, with 18 bases between. The CDR3 has 16 residues. The CDR3 nucleotides are TGTGCCAGCAGTTCTAATAGAGGGGGGTTATATCAGCCCCAGCATTTT. Translating it yields CASSSNRGGLYQPQHF.

The gene calls are TRBV9 and TRBJ1-3; the match to TRBD1 covers 10 bases. Germline CDR1 reads SGDLS; CDR2 reads YYNGEE. The V gene end was trimmed by 4 bases and the J gene end by 3 bases; junction bases not matched to a gene: 10. This CDR3 spans 17 amino acids. The CDR3 DNA reads TGTGCCAGCAGCAGCCGGACAGGGGGTAAATTTGGAAACACCATATATTTT. Amino acids: CASSSRTGGKFGNTIYF.

This chain links TRBV5-1 with TRBJ2-2; perhaps TRBD2 as D (5 bases). Germline V gives CDR1 SGHRS, CDR2 YFSETQ. CDR3 length: 15 amino acids. V was pared by 5 bases and J by 1 base, with 12 bases between. CDR3 bases: TGCGCCAGCAGAGATAACCGGGGGAACACCGGGGAGCTGTTTTTT. This translates into CASRDNRGNTGELFF.

In its sample, this clonotype was seen many times. V and J are TRBV7-2 and TRBJ2-3; the match to TRBD2 covers 9 bases. This CDR3 has 14 amino acids. Germline trimming cut 8 bases from V and 2 bases from J; bases unmatched to any gene: 5. The germline gives CDR1 SGHTA, CDR2 FQGNSA. DNA of the CDR3: TGTGCCAGCGAGGCTAGCGGGAACACAGATACGCAGTATTTT. It translates to CASEASGNTDTQYF. The whole variable domain, remainder taken from reference TRBV7-2 and TRBJ2-3, is GAGVSQSPSNKVTEKGKDVELRCDPISGHTALYWYRQSLGQGLEFLIYFQGNSAPDKSGLPSDRFSAERTGGSVSTLTIQRTQQEDSAVYLCASEASGNTDTQYFGPGTRLTVL.

This clonotype was detected only a few times. The chain recombines TRBV7-9 with TRBJ2-3; D not certain. The CDR3 consists of 14 residues. Germline V gene lookup returns CDR1 SEHNR and CDR2 FQNEAQ (reference sequence). V lost 0 bases and J 4 bases, leaving 8 bases between the germline ends. The CDR3 is CASSLAQSADTQYF. The CDR3 DNA reads TGTGCCAGCAGCTTAGCTCAGTCGGCAGATACGCAGTATTTT.

This chain links TRBV12-3 or TRBV12-4 with TRBJ2-3, with D perhaps matching TRBD2 (7 bases). V was clipped by 6 bases and J by 3 bases, with 10 bases between them. The CDR3 totals 13 residues. CDR3 sequence reads: CASRGGLTDTQYF. In nucleotides, the CDR3 is TGTGCCAGCAGGGGGGGGCTGACAGATACGCAGTATTTT.

A few counts support this clonotype. This chain links TRBV7-2 with TRBJ1-2, with 8 positions matching TRBD1. V shed 6 bases and J 5 bases; nucleotides not matched to a gene: 8. The CDR3 is 14 residues long. Germline V gene data show CDR1 as SGHTA and CDR2 as FQGNSA. The CDR3 nucleotides are TGTGCCAGCAGATTCAACTACAGGGGGTATGGCTACACCTTC. It yields the protein CASRFNYRGYGYTF.

This sequence joins TRBV20-1 and TRBJ2-7; D remains ambiguous. Germline V lookup: CDR1 DFQATT, CDR2 SNEGSKA (reference sequence). CDR3 length equals 14 residues. V gave up 4 bases and J gave up 1 base, with 14 bases separating them. The CDR3 spells CSATQRLLSYEQYF. CDR3 sequence (DNA): TGCAGTGCTACCCAGCGACTCCTATCCTACGAGCAGTACTTC.

The sample holds a few counts of this clonotype. The J gene is TRBJ1-2, the V gene TRBV28, with D unresolved. There are 12 residues in the CDR3. Trimming cost V 8 bases and J 10 bases, with 17 bases left between them. Germline V gives CDR1 MDHEN, CDR2 SYDVKM. CDR3 sequence reads: CASGPFDRDYTF. The CDR3 region has the DNA TGTGCCAGCGGACCCTTCGACCGAGACTACACCTTC.

This clonotype was detected many times. The gene calls are TRBV12-3 or TRBV12-4 and TRBJ2-7; a weak D match, TRBD1 (5 bases). V was shortened by 5 bases and J by 7 bases, with 12 bases between the two germline ends. This CDR3 is built from 12 residues. The CDR3 DNA is TGTGCCAGCAGTCTTGCAGGGTTGGAGCAGTACTTC. Its translation: CASSLAGLEQYF.

The table lists this clonotype with a few counts. The V and J genes are TRBV7-9 and TRBJ1-2; no clear D. CDR3 length equals 13 residues. V lost 3 bases, J lost 7 bases, and 12 bases lay in between. Germline-derived CDR1 and CDR2 are SEHNR and FQNEAQ (reference sequence). CDR3 DNA: TGTGCCAGCAGCTTGGATTCGAGGGTTGGCTACACCTTC. Translated, it gives CASSLDSRVGYTF.

The chain employs TRBV4-2 and TRBJ2-5; the match to TRBD1 covers 8 bases. CDR3 length: 15 residues. Germline lookup yields CDR1 LGHNA and CDR2 YNFKEQ. Trimming removed 3 bases from V and 4 bases from J; junction bases left unmatched: 7. In DNA form, the CDR3 reads TGTGCCAGCAGCCAGCAGGACAGGGTGGCAGAGACCCAGTACTTC. This encodes CASSQQDRVAETQYF.

This clonotype was counted many times. The chain carries TRBV29-1 and TRBJ2-5, with no clear D. V was clipped by 7 bases and J by 2 bases, with 8 bases between them. Germline-derived CDR1 and CDR2 are SQVTM and ANQGSEA. This CDR3 contains 11 residues. The CDR3 region is CSGGPQETQYF. CDR3 DNA: TGCAGCGGCGGACCTCAAGAGACCCAGTACTTC.

The chain uses TRBV12-3 or TRBV12-4 and TRBJ2-7, with 9 bases that match TRBD1. CDR3 size: 13 residues. The J segment lost 5 bases and the V segment lost 6 bases, leaving 5 bases of the junction unmatched. In DNA form, the CDR3 reads TGTGCCAGCAGGTACAGGGGGCTGGACGAGCAGTACTTC. It codes for CASRYRGLDEQYF.

The chain combines TRBV20-1 with TRBJ1-6; possibly TRBD1 for D (5 bases). Germline-derived CDR1 and CDR2 are DFQATT and SNEGSKA (reference sequence). This CDR3 spans 14 amino acids. V was trimmed by 1 base and J by 10 bases, leaving 14 bases between them. CDR3 nucleotides: TGCAGTGCTAGAGTTGTCAGGGTGAAATCACCCCTCCACTTT. Protein: CSARVVRVKSPLHF.

The chain combines TRBV20-1 with TRBJ1-5, with 7 bases fitting TRBD1. Germline values: CDR1 DFQATT, CDR2 SNEGSKA (reference sequence). J was trimmed by 3 bases and V by 5 bases; bases with no gene match: 4. CDR3 length: 13 amino acids. DNA of the CDR3: TGCAGTGCTTCTACAGGGGTCAATCAGCCCCAGCATTTT. Translation gives CSASTGVNQPQHF.

This clonotype was detected only a few times. The rearrangement uses TRBV4-3 and TRBJ2-7; 9 bases align to TRBD2. The CDR3 totals 16 residues. The ends lost 4 bases at V and 0 bases at J; junction bases unmatched: 7. Germline CDR1 is LGHNA and CDR2 is YSLEER. The CDR3 region is CASSRGLAGNSYEQYF. In nucleotides, the CDR3 is TGCGCCAGCAGCCGGGGGCTAGCGGGAAACTCCTACGAGCAGTACTTC.

This clonotype was observed a handful of times. The chain links TRBV18 to TRBJ1-2; D possibly corresponds to TRBD1 (5 bases). Trimming removed 3 bases at V and 7 bases at J, with 12 bases between. Germline values: CDR1 KGHSH, CDR2 LQKENI. The CDR3 runs 13 residues. CDR3 amino acids: CASSPRDGGGYTF. The CDR3 DNA is TGTGCCAGCTCACCTAGGGACGGCGGTGGCTACACCTTC. Combining the CDR3 with reference TRBV18 and TRBJ1-2 gives the whole variable domain NAGVMQNPRHLVRRRGQEARLRCSPMKGHSHVYWYRQLPEEGLKFMVYLQKENIIDESGMPKERFSAEFPKEGPSILRIQQVVRGDSAAYFCASSPRDGGGYTFGSGTRLTVV.

V gene TRBV5-1 combines with J gene TRBJ2-3; TRBD2 agrees at 7 bases. Germline CDR1 reads SGHRS; CDR2 reads YFSETQ. CDR3 length equals 14 residues. V was pared by 6 bases and J by 3 bases, with 7 bases of the junction left unmatched. The CDR3 spells CASTFGEGTDTQYF. DNA of the CDR3: TGCGCCAGCACCTTCGGGGAGGGGACAGATACGCAGTATTTT.

This clonotype has ten or more counts. The V gene is TRBV10-3, the J gene TRBJ2-1; TRBD2 matches at 7 bases. Germline CDR1 reads ENHRY; CDR2 reads SYGVKD. After removal of 5 bases from V and 5 bases from J, the junction contained 9 bases not matched to a gene. CDR3 size: 15 residues. The CDR3 loop is CAISPAGLKNNEQFF. CDR3 DNA sequence: TGTGCCATCAGTCCAGCGGGGCTAAAAAACAATGAGCAGTTCTTC.